A single sample gave rise to the 25 T cell receptor beta chains below, sequenced in a study of blood T cell repertoires in COVID-19. Measured with immunoSEQ multiplex PCR; TCRdb has only the in-frame clones, and not every one. The table records 250,000 to 300,000 clones, around 90% of them present only once. Sequenced: PBMCs or T cells enriched from blood (not recorded which). These receptors were obtained from a woman aged 30 to 39 who had recovered from COVID-19.

The chain couples TRBV19 to TRBJ2-1; 7 bases map to TRBD2. V lost 6 bases, J lost 1 base, and 6 bases stayed unmatched. CDR1 is LNHDA, CDR2 SQIVND, per germline (reference sequence). The CDR3 extends over 15 amino acids. CDR3 protein: CASRTLATSYNEQFF. In DNA, the CDR3 is TGTGCCAGTAGAACACTAGCGACATCCTACAATGAGCAGTTCTTC.

The CDR3 protein is CASGTGTRSYEQYF. DNA of the CDR3: TGTGCCAGCGGAACCGGGACTAGATCTTACGAGCAGTACTTC. The rearrangement uses TRBV6-5 and TRBJ2-7; 8 positions match TRBD2. Germline loops: CDR1 MNHEY, CDR2 SVGAGI. V dropped 8 bases and J dropped 4; count of bases not matched to a gene: 10. The CDR3 extends over 14 amino acids.

V and J are TRBV4-1 and TRBJ1-2; possibly TRBD1 for D (6 bases). The CDR3 extends over 15 amino acids. Germline assignment: CDR1 MGHRA and CDR2 YSYEKL. Trimming took off 7 bases at V and 6 bases at J, with 21 bases between the two ends. The CDR3 nucleotides are TGCGCCAGCACCGCGAGGGACACGATAGGAGATGGCTACACCTTC. Translating it yields CASTARDTIGDGYTF.

The chain is built from TRBV28 and TRBJ1-2; D call uncertain. The CDR3 has 15 residues. Looked up from germline, CDR1 is MDHEN and CDR2 is SYDVKM. Trimming removed 7 bases from V and 4 bases from J, with 19 bases in between. The CDR3 region is CASTMERESSYGYTF. CDR3 in DNA: TGTGCCAGCACAATGGAGAGAGAAAGTTCCTATGGCTACACCTTC.

Regarding this clone: The junction shows a germline mismatch at one end, possibly a read error. This chain links TRBV7-7 with TRBJ1-1; D is perhaps TRBD1 (6 bases). Germline-derived CDR1 and CDR2 are SSHAT and FNYEAQ (reference sequence). The CDR3 totals 18 residues. CDR3 amino acids: CASSLVREGTGGHTEAFF. The CDR3 DNA reads TGTGCTAGCAGCTTAGTAAGAGAGGGGACGGGGGGCCACACTGAAGCTTTCTTT.

This chain joins TRBV4-3 and TRBJ2-7; tentative D call: TRBD2 (5 bases). This CDR3 is built from 15 residues. V lost 0 bases to trimming and J lost 0 bases, with 9 bases between them. CDR1 is LGHNA, CDR2 YSLEER, per germline. As DNA, the CDR3 is TGCGCCAGCAGCCAAGACAGCGGCAACTCCTACGAGCAGTACTTC. Amino acid sequence: CASSQDSGNSYEQYF.

This chain joins TRBV11-3 and TRBJ2-7; 7 bases are shared with TRBD2. CDR3 length: 13 residues. Germline values: CDR1 SGHNT, CDR2 YENEEA. Germline trimming cut 5 bases from V and 3 bases from J; bases unmatched to any gene: 4. CDR3 protein: CASSRTRGYEQYF. DNA of the CDR3: TGTGCCAGCAGCCGGACTAGAGGCTACGAGCAGTACTTC.

This clone was seen only once. This rearrangement joins TRBV21-1 to TRBJ1-2; the table names TRBD1, a call not compared with the DNA. TRBV21-1 is flagged as a pseudogene. This CDR3 contains 17 residues. CDR3 sequence reads: CASSGGQGTSPNYGYTF. CDR3 in DNA: TGTGCCAGCAGCGGAGGACAGGGTACTTCCCCTAACTATGGCTACACCTTC.

The chain uses TRBV7-2 and TRBJ1-2, with D hard to call. Germline V gene sequence: CDR1 SGHTA, CDR2 FQGNSA. The CDR3 is made up of 15 amino acids. Trimming removed 5 bases from V and 1 base from J, with 14 bases in between. The CDR3 is CASSPGPGGNYGYTF. CDR3 nucleotide sequence: TGTGCCAGCAGCCCAGGACCCGGAGGTAACTATGGCTACACCTTC.

About this clone itself: The sample holds other DNA sequences that translate to the same CDR3. The rearrangement joins TRBV27 to TRBJ2-2, with D unclear. The CDR3 extends over 12 amino acids. Germline CDR1 reads MNHEY; CDR2 reads SMNVEV (reference sequence). The germline V and J ends were trimmed by 5 bases and 5 bases, with 6 bases remaining between them. CDR3 protein: CASSPLTGELFF. In DNA, the CDR3 is TGTGCCAGCAGTCCTCTTACCGGGGAGCTGTTTTTT.

J is TRBJ2-3 and V is TRBV2; no definite D call. The CDR3 spans 14 residues. V lost 1 base and J lost 6, with 11 bases in between. Germline V gene lookup returns CDR1 SNHLY and CDR2 FYNNEI. The CDR3, as DNA: TGTGCCAGCAGTGAAGTTCTGTCTTCCGATACGCAGTATTTT. Translated: CASSEVLSSDTQYF.

V gene TRBV7-7 combines with J gene TRBJ2-2, with 11 bases matching TRBD2. Germline CDR1 SSHAT, CDR2 FNYEAQ (reference sequence). This CDR3 is built from 13 residues. The CDR3 sequence: CASRRLAGGELFF. CDR3 DNA sequence: TGTGCTAGCCGCCGACTAGCGGGGGGGGAGCTGTTTTTT. Complete variable domain (other parts from reference TRBV7-7 and TRBJ2-2): GAGVSQSPRYKVTKRGQDVTLRCDPISSHATLYWYQQALGQGPEFLTYFNYEAQPDKSGLPSDRFSAERPEGSISTLTIQRTEQRDSAMYRCASRRLAGGELFFGEGSRLTVL.

The chain uses TRBV5-4 and TRBJ2-7; possible D gene TRBD2, 6 bases. Deletions cut 2 bases from V and 0 bases from J, with 18 bases between. CDR1 SGHNT and CDR2 YYREEE come from the germline V gene (reference sequence). The CDR3 has 17 amino acids. The DNA of the CDR3 is TGTGCCAGCAGCTTAGCGATCTCGGGACTTCTCTCCTACGAGCAGTACTTC. Protein sequence: CASSLAISGLLSYEQYF.

V usage is TRBV9 and J usage is TRBJ2-2; 11 positions agree with TRBD2. This CDR3 spans 15 amino acids. With 3 bases clipped from V and 6 bases from J, the junction kept 4 bases outside the gene matches. Germline-derived CDR1 and CDR2 are SGDLS and YYNGEE. The CDR3 sequence is CASSGLAGGPGELFF. The CDR3 DNA sequence: TGTGCCAGCAGCGGATTAGCGGGGGGGCCCGGGGAGCTGTTTTTT.

The chain uses TRBV14 and TRBJ1-2, with 7 positions matching TRBD1. The CDR3 has 18 residues. The V and J ends lost 0 bases and 0 bases, in that order; junction bases with no gene match: 10. The germline V gene has CDR1 SGHDN and CDR2 FVKESK. In DNA, the CDR3 is TGTGCCAGCAGCCAAGATTGGGGACCTGACAGGGCTAACTATGGCTACACCTTC. Amino acids: CASSQDWGPDRANYGYTF.

V usage is TRBV3-1 (or the pseudogene TRBV3-2) and J usage is TRBJ2-5; TRBD1 matches 9 bases. The CDR3 covers 15 residues. Germline-derived CDR1 and CDR2 are LGHDT and YNNKEL (reference sequence). The J segment lost 5 bases and the V segment lost 4 bases, leaving 8 bases of the junction unmatched. For the CDR3, the DNA is TGTGCCAGCAGCCCCAGACAGGGGGTTGGGGAGACCCAGTACTTC. Translation gives CASSPRQGVGETQYF.

The chain recombines TRBV19 with TRBJ2-3; tentative D call: TRBD2 (5 bases). CDR3 length: 19 residues. V shed 3 bases and J shed 6 bases, with 28 bases lying between them. Germline CDR1 and CDR2: LNHDA and SQIVND (reference sequence). DNA for the CDR3: TGTGCCAGTAGTATTTTAAGGGTGGTATCGAGACGCGGGTCGGATACGCAGTATTTT. Translated, it gives CASSILRVVSRRGSDTQYF.

This chain connects TRBV28 to TRBJ1-2, with D uncertain. Germline CDR1 reads MDHEN; CDR2 reads SYDVKM. There are 15 residues in the CDR3. The V end lost 0 bases, the J end lost 8 bases, and 16 bases lay between the germline ends. Here the CDR3 reads CASSLWWDKERGYTF. For the CDR3, the DNA is TGTGCCAGCAGTTTATGGTGGGATAAGGAGCGGGGCTACACCTTC.

The chain couples TRBV10-3 to TRBJ1-6; D remains ambiguous. The CDR3 totals 18 residues. Germline CDR1 reads ENHRY; CDR2 reads SYGVKD. Trimming stripped 2 bases from V and 6 bases from J, with 20 bases between. The CDR3 DNA follows: TGTGCCATCAGTGAGGGCAGGATCGAGTACCCTACTAATTCACCCCTCCACTTT. Amino acid sequence: CAISEGRIEYPTNSPLHF.

This clone was seen a single time. The chain's CDR3 is CASKGEGSPLHF. CDR3 sequence (DNA): TGTGCCAGCAAGGGGGAGGGTTCACCCCTCCACTTT. This sequence joins TRBV2 and TRBJ1-6; D is perhaps TRBD1 (6 bases). V lost 7 bases, J lost 9 bases, and 10 bases lay in between. The CDR3 has 12 residues. Germline lookup yields CDR1 SNHLY and CDR2 FYNNEI. Based on the CDR3 plus reference TRBV2 and TRBJ1-6, the full variable domain is EPEVTQTPSHQVTQMGQEVILRCVPISNHLYFYWYRQILGQKVEFLVSFYNNEISEKSEIFDDQFSVERPDGSNFTLKIRSTKLEDSAMYFCASKGEGSPLHFGNGTRLTVT.

The chain employs TRBV7-9 and TRBJ2-5, with 11 bases aligning to TRBD2. The CDR3 consists of 16 residues. CDR1 and CDR2 from the germline V gene are SEHNR and FQNEAQ (reference sequence). The junction had 7 bases not matched to a gene; V was cut back by 5 bases and J by 2 bases. CDR3: CASSPIAGGFQETQYF. The CDR3 nucleotides are TGTGCCAGCAGCCCGATAGCGGGAGGGTTTCAAGAGACCCAGTACTTC.

This clone turned up a few times. The chain couples TRBV2 to TRBJ1-1, with D perhaps matching TRBD1 (6 bases). Germline-derived CDR1 and CDR2 are SNHLY and FYNNEI. The length of the CDR3 is 15 residues. Trimming took off 8 bases at V and 0 bases at J, with 16 bases between the two ends. The CDR3 protein is CASEIPTGLNTEAFF. Written as DNA, the CDR3 is TGTGCCAGCGAAATACCGACAGGACTGAACACTGAAGCTTTCTTT.

This rearrangement joins TRBV5-1 to TRBJ2-7; D unresolved. Germline CDR1 is SGHRS and CDR2 is YFSETQ. Trimming took 0 bases from V and 1 from J, leaving 14 bases between them. CDR3 length: 16 residues. The CDR3 DNA reads TGCGCCAGCAGCTTGGCCCCCGAGCTGTTATCCTACGAGCAGTACTTC. Protein product: CASSLAPELLSYEQYF.

This clone showed up just a few times. The chain is built from TRBV4-2 and TRBJ2-2; the D gene is possibly TRBD2 (6 bases). V was shortened by 1 base and J by 6 bases, with 21 bases between the two germline ends. Germline-derived CDR1 and CDR2 are LGHNA and YNFKEQ. CDR3 length: 18 amino acids. CDR3 sequence: CASSQADPVPQRAGELFF. As DNA, the CDR3 is TGTGCCAGCAGCCAAGCCGACCCCGTTCCACAGCGGGCCGGGGAGCTGTTTTTT.

This sequence joins TRBV3-1 (or the pseudogene TRBV3-2) and TRBJ2-2, with D perhaps TRBD2 (5 bases). The V gene lost 3 bases and the J gene lost 13 bases, with 18 bases spanning the gap. The CDR3 covers 14 residues. CDR1 and CDR2 from the germline V gene are LGHDT and YNNKEL (reference sequence). CDR3 amino acids: CASSHPGITVGLFF. The CDR3 nucleotides read TGTGCCAGCAGCCATCCCGGGATAACGGTTGGGCTGTTTTTT.